This is a list of T cell receptor beta chains from one sample in a study of Graves' ophthalmopathy and Graves' hyperthyroidism. TCRdb reprocessed the multiplex PCR reads via MiXCR and lists one record per CDR3 protein. The sample has about 1.1 million distinct CDR3 sequences, less than 45% seen once. Sequenced: peripheral blood or thyroid tissue (not recorded which). The receptors were gathered from an adult man with Graves' hyperthyroidism. Both conserved end residues are trimmed from each CDR3.

TRBJ2-2,TRBV20-1,SARSGKGGELF
TRBJ1-4,TRBV15,ATSGGQGTTGEKLF
TRBJ2-7,TRBV6-6,ASSANPTSGSGYEQY
TRBJ2-2,TRBV27,ASSLLGRSGELF
TRBJ1-2,TRBV7-9,ASSSSGAGKYGYT
TRBJ2-2,TRBV7-8,ASSFGGVLNTGELF
TRBJ1-1,TRBV29-1,SVAVGTEAF
TRBJ2-5,TRBV7-2,ASGQGSIETQY
TRBJ2-7,TRBV15,ATSHGGTAAYEQY
TRBJ2-5,TRBV9,ASSVASGRAETQY
TRBJ1-2,TRBV5-1,ASSLDRDGYI
TRBJ1-1,TRBV9,ASSAGQGRSNTEAF
TRBJ1-5,TRBV6-1,ATAPGYSNQPQH
TRBJ2-2,TRBV7-8,ASTRRRLAGGWANTGELF
TRBJ1-1,TRBV5-6,ASSGIGRATEAF
TRBJ2-5,TRBV20-1,SAIFNQETQY
TRBJ1-5,TRBV24-1,ATGQGPGWPQH
TRBJ2-6,TRBV5-4,ASSPPSVSGANVLT
TRBJ1-1,TRBV29-1,STRGGAMNTEAF
TRBJ1-4,TRBV7-9,ASSFEDRKLF
TRBJ2-7,TRBV10-2,ASRPTSGIYYEQY
TRBJ2-5,TRBV10-2,ASSEQTWGTQY
TRBJ2-7,TRBV7-7,ASRPWAWRYEQY
TRBJ2-7,TRBV2,ASSALALQIYEQY
TRBJ2-7,TRBV12-3/TRBV12-4,ASTPRQDKYEQY
TRBJ1-1,TRBV20-1,SARVIPLRPDTEAF
TRBJ1-2,TRBV29-1,SVGGETGNYGYT
TRBJ2-5,TRBV9,ASSQPPSMETQY
TRBJ2-7,TRBV10-3,AISDPSFRTEQY
TRBJ2-5,TRBV6-6,ASSERALGETQY
TRBJ2-2,TRBV7-9,ASSLKVMRARSWYETGELF